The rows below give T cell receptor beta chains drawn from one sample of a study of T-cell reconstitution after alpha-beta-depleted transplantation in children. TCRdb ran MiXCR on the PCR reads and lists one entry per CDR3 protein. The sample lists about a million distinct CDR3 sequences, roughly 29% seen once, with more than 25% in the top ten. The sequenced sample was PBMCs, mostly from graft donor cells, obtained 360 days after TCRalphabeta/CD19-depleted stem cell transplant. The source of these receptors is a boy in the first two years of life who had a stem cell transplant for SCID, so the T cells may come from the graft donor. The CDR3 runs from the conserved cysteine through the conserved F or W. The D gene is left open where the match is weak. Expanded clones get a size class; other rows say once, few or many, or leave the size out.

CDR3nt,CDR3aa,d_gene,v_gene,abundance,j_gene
TGCAGCGTTGTAGTGTGGGGGACATACCAGTACTTC,CSVVVWGTYQYF,NA,TRBV29-1,few,TRBJ2-5
TGTGCCGCCACGAAGAGTTTTACAGATACGCAGTATTTT,CAATKSFTDTQYF,NA,TRBV10-3,NA,TRBJ2-3
TGTGCCTCCACGTCCGGGACAGGGCGGCATGAGCAGTTCTTC,CASTSGTGRHEQFF,TRBD1,TRBV28,NA,TRBJ2-1
TGTGCCACCAGCAGTAACCAGGGGGCGGGCAATCAGCCCCAGCATTTT,CATSSNQGAGNQPQHF,TRBD1,TRBV15,NA,TRBJ1-5
TGCGCCAGCAGCAATCGACAGGGGGGAGATACGCAGTATTTT,CASSNRQGGDTQYF,TRBD1,TRBV5-1,few,TRBJ2-3
TGCGCCAGCACCGACCGCCCAGGGGGCCACACTGAAGCTTTCTTT,CASTDRPGGHTEAFF,TRBD1,TRBV5-1,few,TRBJ1-1
TGTGCCGGCGGAGGGGGGCCTTCTTTCGGGGAGCTGTTTTTT,CAGGGGPSFGELFF,NA,TRBV6-1,few,TRBJ2-2
TGTGCCAGCAGCCCAAAGGGACAGGGGTTGTTGAACACTGAAGCTTTCTTT,CASSPKGQGLLNTEAFF,TRBD1,TRBV6-1,NA,TRBJ1-1
TGTGCCCATCAGGCGGGGGCTCACGAAAAACTGTTTTTT,CAHQAGAHEKLFF,NA,TRBV10-3,NA,TRBJ1-4
TGTGCCAGCAGCTTAGGAATGTTTAATGAAAAACTGTTTTTT,CASSLGMFNEKLFF,NA,TRBV7-6,few,TRBJ1-4
TGTGCCAGCAGCTCAGCGGGGGGGGCACTCGATGAGCAGTTCTTC,CASSSAGGALDEQFF,TRBD2,TRBV28,few,TRBJ2-1
TGTGCCATAGTAGGGGGCAGCCGCTACGAGCAGTACTTC,CAIVGGSRYEQYF,TRBD1,TRBV10-3,few,TRBJ2-7
TGTGCCAGCAGTCAGAGCTCTGGGGCCAACGTCCTGACTTTC,CASSQSSGANVLTF,NA,TRBV12-3/TRBV12-4,NA,TRBJ2-6
TGTGCCAGCAGCTTCCTAGCTGCAGGGGGGAGTGAGCAGTTCTTC,CASSFLAAGGSEQFF,NA,TRBV13,NA,TRBJ2-1
TGTGCCAGCAGTTACTCAACTACAGGGGTGGCTTTCTTT,CASSYSTTGVAFF,TRBD1,TRBV6-2/TRBV6-3,once,TRBJ1-1